This T cell receptor (beta chain) stems from a study of cytomegalovirus exposure and HLA in healthy donors. As to this clone: Its antigen is unidentified.

60 Vbeta and 13 Jbeta primers were used in PCR. Generated by immunoSEQ multiplex PCR, the TCRdb table keeps only in-frame clones and is missing some. The sample shows around 140,000 clones, around 84% of them seen only once. Study findings and constraints: The study put some 160 TCR beta chains on its list as cytomegalovirus-associated.

The germline V gene encodes CDR1 PRHDT and CDR2 FYEKMQ (reference sequence). The CDR3 has 15 amino acids. V was pared by 5 bases and J by 8 bases, with 18 bases between. This TCR derives from a man in his fifties or sixties in good health and CMV-seronegative. V and J are TRBV13 and TRBJ1-4; tentatively, D is TRBD1 (5 bases). Sequencing input: PBMCs. The DNA for the CDR3 is TGTGCCAGCAGCCTCAAGACAGCCGGAATAGAAAAACTGTTTTTT. It translates to CASSLKTAGIEKLFF.